This T cell receptor beta chain was sequenced for a study of beta chain features in type 1 diabetes. Unmatched junction bases numbered 1, after V lost 0 bases and J lost 3 bases. CDR3 length equals 15 residues. Germline V lookup: CDR1 SGHRS, CDR2 YFSETQ. Of the isolated RNA, all was reverse transcribed, and so the sequenced material was expressed TCRB transcripts. Sequencing used immunoSEQ multiplex PCR; TCRdb keeps in-frame clones, though not all of them. Seen here are hundreds of thousands of clones, around a sixth observed once, and the top ten hold about 0.025%. This clone was seen only a few times. Other nucleotide sequences in the sample specify the same CDR3.

V and J are TRBV5-1 and TRBJ2-1; 9 nucleotides match TRBD2. The origin of this receptor is a woman younger than 30 in good health. The material sequenced was naive CD4+ T cells from blood. The CDR3 DNA sequence: TGCGCCAGCAGCTTGGGTAGCGGGAGCTACAATGAGCAGTTCTTC. Encoded protein: CASSLGSGSYNEQFF. Combining the CDR3 with reference TRBV5-1 and TRBJ2-1 gives the whole variable domain KAGVTQTPRYLIKTRGQQVTLSCSPISGHRSVSWYQQTPGQGLQFLFEYFSETQRNKGNFPGRFSGRQFSNSRSEMNVSTLELGDSALYLCASSLGSGSYNEQFFGPGTRLTVL.